The 22 T cell receptor beta chains presented below share a single source sample, sequenced in a study of T cell changes during pregnancy in multiple sclerosis (dated by TCRdb to the late 2010s). Library generation was performed with the immunoSEQ multiplex PCR assay. TCRdb limited this immuneACCESS table to in-frame rearrangements with V and J called. A share of clones is missing; checked studies link under half to unresolved V genes, and the rest is unexplained. A total of more than 35,000 clones appear in this sample, 85% to 95% of them only once. Approximately 0.41% of the sample lies in the top ten. The specimen was CD4+ T cells from peripheral blood mononuclear cells, collected in the second trimester of pregnancy. The receptors come from a female donor with multiple sclerosis, enrolled in a pregnancy study.

This clone was detected only once. This rearrangement joins TRBV13 to TRBJ1-2; D is unresolved. Trimming shortened V by 1 base and J by 5 bases, and 5 bases separated the two germline ends. Germline CDR1 reads PRHDT; CDR2 reads FYEKMQ (reference sequence). CDR3 size: 12 residues. The CDR3 region has the DNA TGTGCCAGCAGCTTAGCGGGTTATGGCTACACCTTC. It encodes CASSLAGYGYTF.

The chain has TRBV6-5 and TRBJ2-3; perhaps TRBD2 as D (6 bases). Trimming took off 5 bases at V and 0 bases at J, with 9 bases between the two ends. CDR3 size: 14 residues. Germline loops: CDR1 MNHEY, CDR2 SVGAGI. CDR3 loop: CASSRGTSTDTQYF. The CDR3 DNA follows: TGTGCCAGCAGTCGCGGGACTAGCACAGATACGCAGTATTTT.

The gene calls are TRBV6-1 and TRBJ2-3; TRBD1 aligns across 7 bases. V trimming: 2 bases; J trimming: 2 bases; junction bases outside the gene matches: 7. The CDR3 covers 16 residues. Germline V gives CDR1 MNHNS, CDR2 SASEGT. CDR3 in DNA: TGTGCCAGCAGTGAACTTGGACAGGCTTACACAGATACGCAGTATTTT. It codes for CASSELGQAYTDTQYF.

CDR3 residues: CASSLVQGAKTQYF. In DNA, the CDR3 is TGTGCCAGCAGCTTGGTACAGGGGGCAAAGACCCAGTACTTC. The J gene is TRBJ2-5, the V gene TRBV5-8; 9 bases match TRBD1. Germline CDR1 and CDR2: SGHTS and YDEGEE. V shed 0 bases, J shed 6 bases, and the junction held 3 bases outside the gene matches. There are 14 residues in the CDR3.

The J gene is TRBJ2-5, the V gene TRBV7-9; possibly TRBD2 for D (6 bases). CDR1 and CDR2 (germline): SEHNR, FQNEAQ (reference sequence). The CDR3 runs 14 residues. The V and J ends lost 2 bases and 5 bases respectively, with 12 bases between them. The CDR3 DNA is TGTGCCAGCAGCTTATTTCAGGGAGGCGAGACCCAGTACTTC. Protein sequence: CASSLFQGGETQYF.

The chain has TRBV19 and TRBJ2-1; 10 bases align to TRBD2. The junction had 6 bases not matched to a gene; V was cut back by 3 bases and J by 7 bases. The CDR3 loop spans 15 amino acids. Germline V lookup: CDR1 LNHDA, CDR2 SQIVND (reference sequence). The CDR3 nucleotides are TGTGCCAGTAGTATCCCGGGACTAGCGATGAATGAGCAGTTCTTC. As protein: CASSIPGLAMNEQFF. Drawing the rest from reference TRBV19 and TRBJ2-1, the complete variable domain is DGGITQSPKYLFRKEGQNVTLSCEQNLNHDAMYWYRQDPGQGLRLIYYSQIVNDFQKGDIAEGYSVSREKKESFPLTVTSAQKNPTAFYLCASSIPGLAMNEQFFGPGTRLTVL.

The chain is built from TRBV29-1 and TRBJ2-5; TRBD2 aligns across 10 bases. CDR3 size: 17 residues. Germline V CDR1 and CDR2: SQVTM, ANQGSEA. The junction had 13 bases not matched to a gene; V was cut back by 1 base and J by 5 bases. The CDR3 here is CSVEVGAGGTPRETQYF. In DNA, the CDR3 is TGCAGCGTTGAAGTCGGAGCGGGGGGGACCCCGCGGGAGACCCAGTACTTC.

This chain links TRBV6-1 with TRBJ2-7; D is perhaps TRBD1 (6 bases). Trimming stripped 5 bases from V and 6 bases from J, with 17 bases between. Looked up from germline, CDR1 is MNHNS and CDR2 is SASEGT. This CDR3 contains 14 residues. The CDR3 DNA reads as TGTGCCAGCAGTCCGGGGACAAAATATACCGAGCAGTACTTC. Encoded protein: CASSPGTKYTEQYF.

The J gene is TRBJ2-3, the V gene TRBV11-2, with 8 bases lining up with TRBD1. CDR1 and CDR2 from the germline V gene are SGHAT and FQNNGV. The CDR3 spans 19 residues. V lost 8 bases, J lost 4 bases, and 23 bases stayed unmatched. The CDR3 bases are TGTGCCAGCGTTCCGCTGTCGGGGTACGCTAGACAGGGGTCAGATACGCAGTATTTT. The encoded protein is CASVPLSGYARQGSDTQYF.

The CDR3 DNA reads TGTGCCAGCAGCCCCGAGACAGGACTTAATTCACCCCTCCACTTT. This codes for CASSPETGLNSPLHF. The genes are TRBV6-5 and TRBJ1-6; a weak D match, TRBD1 (6 bases). CDR3 size: 15 residues. Trimming removed 6 bases at V and 6 bases at J, with 15 bases between. Germline V lookup: CDR1 MNHEY, CDR2 SVGAGI.

The rearrangement uses TRBV29-1 and TRBJ2-5, with a possible D match to TRBD1 (5 bases). The CDR3 has 11 residues. CDR1 and CDR2 (germline): SQVTM, ANQGSEA. Trimming removed 1 base from V and 13 bases from J, with 13 bases in between. DNA of the CDR3: TGCAGCGTTGAAGGGGGCCCTCTGGTGTACTTC. Translated: CSVEGGPLVYF.

The J gene is TRBJ1-2, the V gene TRBV6-1; D is unresolved. This CDR3 has 12 amino acids. V lost 7 bases and J 4 bases, leaving 10 bases between the germline ends. From germline, CDR1 is MNHNS and CDR2 SASEGT. CDR3 sequence: CASTSWAYGYTF. The CDR3 region has the DNA TGTGCCAGCACGTCGTGGGCCTATGGCTACACCTTC.

The chain couples TRBV19 to TRBJ2-1; 9 bases match TRBD2. Trimming took 1 base from V and 3 from J; bases not matched to a gene: 4. The CDR3 has 16 residues. The germline V gene has CDR1 LNHDA and CDR2 SQIVND (reference sequence). The CDR3 sequence is CASSIVAAGGYNEQFF. The CDR3 DNA sequence: TGTGCCAGTAGTATAGTGGCAGCGGGGGGCTACAATGAGCAGTTCTTC. The full variable domain, completed using reference TRBV19 and TRBJ2-1, is DGGITQSPKYLFRKEGQNVTLSCEQNLNHDAMYWYRQDPGQGLRLIYYSQIVNDFQKGDIAEGYSVSREKKESFPLTVTSAQKNPTAFYLCASSIVAAGGYNEQFFGPGTRLTVL.

The chain combines TRBV7-2 with TRBJ1-5; no clear D. CDR1 SGHTA and CDR2 FQGNSA come from the germline V gene. V was pared by 5 bases and J by 0 bases, with 8 bases between. The CDR3 length is 14 residues. The CDR3 loop reads CASSGEGSNQPQHF. In nucleotides, the CDR3 is TGTGCCAGCAGCGGGGAGGGTAGCAATCAGCCCCAGCATTTT.

The CDR3 DNA reads TGTGCCAGCAGTTACAGGGGGCCCTACAATGAGCAGTTCTTC. Protein sequence: CASSYRGPYNEQFF. The genes are TRBV27 and TRBJ2-1, with 9 positions matching TRBD1. V was pared by 4 bases and J by 2 bases, with 0 bases of the junction left unmatched. The CDR3 covers 14 residues. The germline V gene has CDR1 MNHEY and CDR2 SMNVEV (reference sequence).

Remarks on this clone: The same CDR3 can be traced to other DNA sequences in this sample. The chain combines TRBV5-1 with TRBJ1-1; 9 bases map to TRBD1. The J segment lost 2 bases and the V segment lost 2 bases, leaving 4 bases of the junction unmatched. Germline V CDR1 and CDR2: SGHRS, YFSETQ. The CDR3 is made up of 15 amino acids. The CDR3 reads CASSLQGAGNTEAFF. CDR3 DNA: TGCGCCAGCAGCTTACAGGGGGCAGGAAACACTGAAGCTTTCTTT.

The gene calls are TRBV30 and TRBJ2-7; possible D gene TRBD2, 5 bases. CDR1 is GTSNPN and CDR2 is SVGIG in the germline V gene (reference sequence). The CDR3 contains 14 residues. V was trimmed by 5 bases and J by 5 bases, leaving 19 bases between them. CDR3 amino acids: CAWVPGLAPNEQYF. Written as DNA, the CDR3 is TGTGCCTGGGTACCCGGGCTAGCTCCCAACGAGCAGTACTTC.

This chain links TRBV2 with TRBJ2-7, with 7 bases fitting TRBD2. V gave up 4 bases and J gave up 6 bases; unmatched junction bases: 15. Per germline, CDR1 SNHLY and CDR2 FYNNEI. The CDR3 loop spans 16 amino acids. CDR3 DNA: TGTGCCAGCAGTGGGGAGACTAGCCCTTCTAGCAGCGAGCAGTACTTC. It encodes CASSGETSPSSSEQYF. The full variable domain, rest sourced from reference TRBV2 and TRBJ2-7, is EPEVTQTPSHQVTQMGQEVILRCVPISNHLYFYWYRQILGQKVEFLVSFYNNEISEKSEIFDDQFSVERPDGSNFTLKIRSTKLEDSAMYFCASSGETSPSSSEQYFGPGTRLTVT.

The genes are TRBV7-2 and TRBJ1-2; 11 bases line up with TRBD1. Germline loops: CDR1 SGHTA, CDR2 FQGNSA. CDR3 size: 13 residues. V shed 10 bases, J shed 5 bases, and the junction held 6 bases outside the gene matches. CDR3 in DNA: TGTGCCATCTCCCGGGACAGGGGGTATGGCTACACCTTC. Encoded protein: CAISRDRGYGYTF.

The gene calls are TRBV27 and TRBJ1-4; D is unclear. The germline gives CDR1 MNHEY, CDR2 SMNVEV (reference sequence). Trimming took 8 bases from V and 2 from J, leaving 12 bases between them. This CDR3 region has 14 residues. This chain's CDR3 is CASGRPATNEKLFF. The CDR3 DNA reads TGTGCCAGCGGGAGACCGGCCACTAATGAAAAACTGTTTTTT. Full variable domain (missing parts from reference TRBV27 and TRBJ1-4): EAQVTQNPRYLITVTGKKLTVTCSQNMNHEYMSWYRQDPGLGLRQIYYSMNVEVTDKGDVPEGYKVSRKEKRNFPLILESPSPNQTSLYFCASGRPATNEKLFFGSGTQLSVL.

This clone was found once. The chain combines TRBV4-3 with TRBJ1-1; possible D gene TRBD1, 5 bases. This CDR3 has 13 residues. The V and J ends lost 3 bases and 6 bases respectively, with 11 bases between them. Germline V gene data show CDR1 as LGHNA and CDR2 as YSLEER. Here the CDR3 reads CASSQQWGAEAFF. The DNA of the CDR3 is TGCGCCAGCAGCCAGCAATGGGGGGCTGAAGCTTTCTTT.

The chain combines TRBV4-1 with TRBJ1-2; 10 bases line up with TRBD1. This CDR3 has 17 residues. J gave up 1 base and V 4 bases, and 9 bases lay outside the gene matches. Germline values: CDR1 MGHRA, CDR2 YSYEKL. CDR3 nucleotides: TGCGCCAGCAGCCTAAGCCCGGGGACAGGGGTTAACTATGGCTACACCTTC. Translation: CASSLSPGTGVNYGYTF.